The 31 T cell receptor beta chains given below trace back to one sample, sequenced in a study of CD8 T cells in cerebrospinal fluid in Alzheimer's disease. TCRdb re-called the 10x single-cell sequencing reads and gives one entry per CDR3 protein, without DNA. The sample is made up of several hundred distinct CDR3 sequences, and the top ten hold around 20% of it. The specimen sequenced was cerebrospinal fluid. The origin of the receptors is a human donor in good health.

The chain has TRBV30 and TRBJ2-3; as DNA is missing, the TRBD2 call by TCRdb cannot be tested. Germline lookup yields CDR1 GTSNPN and CDR2 SVGIG (reference sequence). The CDR3 covers 14 residues. CDR3 loop: CAWSPGLAGNEQYF. Variable domain in full (rest from reference TRBV30 and TRBJ2-3): SQTIHQWPATLVQPVGSPLSLECTVEGTSNPNLYWYRQAAGRGLQLLFYSVGIGQISSEVPQNLSASRPQDRQFILSSKKLLLSDSGFYLCAWSPGLAGNEQYFGPGTRLTVL.

CDR3: CASSSSTGGYGYTF. This chain connects TRBV19 to TRBJ1-2; absent DNA, TCRdb's TRBD1 call cannot be checked. The germline V gene encodes CDR1 LNHDA and CDR2 SQIVND (reference sequence). This CDR3 has 14 amino acids.

Frequency places this clonotype as medium-sized. The chain is built from TRBV5-1 and TRBJ2-5; TCRdb indicates TRBD2, and absent DNA this call remains unverified. CDR3 length equals 14 residues. The germline CDR1 and CDR2 sequences are SGHRS and YFSETQ. The CDR3 region is CASSLVGSQETQYF.

By frequency, this clonotype registers medium-sized (0.01 to 0.1%). The chain is built from TRBV12-5 and TRBJ1-2. This CDR3 has 17 amino acids. Germline lookup yields CDR1 LGHNT and CDR2 FRNRAP. The CDR3 loop is CASGLGTLRTAIYGYTF.

This clonotype shows up as medium-sized by frequency. The J gene is TRBJ2-7, the V gene TRBV6-6. Germline CDR1 MNHNY, CDR2 SVGAGI (reference sequence). CDR3 length: 13 residues. CDR3 sequence reads: CATLSGTSYEQYF.

Considering frequency, this clonotype is medium-sized (0.01 to 0.1%). This chain joins TRBV7-8 and TRBJ2-7. The CDR3 loop spans 13 amino acids. Germline values: CDR1 SGHVS, CDR2 FQNEAQ. This CDR3 reads CASSLGGNLEQYF.

Its frequency marks this clonotype as medium-sized. The J gene is TRBJ1-5, the V gene TRBV20-1. In germline, CDR1 is DFQATT, CDR2 SNEGSKA (reference sequence). The CDR3 spans 13 residues. CDR3 loop: CSASAGISQPQHF.

By frequency, this clonotype is medium-sized. The J gene is TRBJ2-7, the V gene TRBV20-1; the TCRdb call, TRBD2, lacks DNA for checking. CDR1 and CDR2 (germline): DFQATT, SNEGSKA (reference sequence). The CDR3 consists of 14 residues. The CDR3 reads CSARNQEGSYEQYF.

This clonotype ranks as large in terms of frequency. This chain uses TRBV11-1 with TRBJ1-1; TCRdb's D call of TRBD1 is untestable without DNA. Germline V gene lookup returns CDR1 SGHAT and CDR2 FQDESV (reference sequence). This CDR3 spans 13 amino acids. The CDR3 loop reads CASSLRAGRRAFF.

This clonotype ranks as medium-sized in terms of frequency. The gene calls are TRBV29-1 and TRBJ2-3. The CDR3 sequence is 14 residues long. The germline gives CDR1 SQVTM, CDR2 ANQGSEA. CDR3 sequence reads: CSADNRLVTDTQYF.

This clonotype counts as medium-sized by frequency. The chain combines TRBV2 with TRBJ2-3; absent DNA, TCRdb's TRBD1 call cannot be checked. Germline loops: CDR1 SNHLY, CDR2 FYNNEI. The CDR3 runs 15 residues. The CDR3: CASSERGVESDTQYF.

According to its frequency, this clonotype is medium-sized. The chain carries TRBV4-1 and TRBJ1-5; as DNA is missing, the TRBD1 call by TCRdb cannot be tested. Germline lookup yields CDR1 MGHRA and CDR2 YSYEKL. CDR3 length equals 15 residues. CDR3 residues: CASSQEGQFNQPQHF.

Frequency places this clonotype as large (0.1 to 1%). V and J are TRBV5-5 and TRBJ1-5. Germline loops: CDR1 SGHKS, CDR2 YYEKEE (reference sequence). This CDR3 has 13 amino acids. The CDR3 loop is CASSFTDNQPQHF.

By frequency, this clonotype is medium-sized. The rearrangement uses TRBV3-1 and TRBJ2-2. Germline CDR1 LGHDT, CDR2 YNNKEL (reference sequence). The CDR3 totals 11 residues. The CDR3 loop is CASSQERELFF.

By frequency, this clonotype registers medium-sized. The chain links TRBV12-3 or TRBV12-4 to TRBJ2-2; TCRdb picks TRBD1, but there is no DNA to check that call. This CDR3 is built from 15 residues. CDR3: CASSKLPGTTGELFF.

This clonotype is deemed medium-sized by its frequency. The CDR3 is CASWASGVETQYF. The V gene is TRBV12-3 or TRBV12-4, the J gene TRBJ2-5; TCRdb's D gene call, TRBD2, goes unchecked for lack of DNA. The CDR3 length is 13 residues.

This clonotype is called medium-sized (0.01 to 0.1%) based on its frequency. The chain is built from TRBV27 and TRBJ2-1; TCRdb picks TRBD1, but there is no DNA to check that call. Germline CDR1 and CDR2: MNHEY and SMNVEV (reference sequence). This CDR3 is 16 amino acids long. CDR3 sequence: CASSFTGDTTYNEQFF.

This clonotype is classed as medium-sized (0.01 to 0.1%) by frequency. This chain connects TRBV9 to TRBJ1-2; TCRdb's D call of TRBD1 is untestable without DNA. There are 14 residues in the CDR3. The germline CDR1 and CDR2 sequences are SGDLS and YYNGEE. The CDR3 region is CASSVSRGNYGYTF. The full variable domain, its missing parts supplied by reference TRBV9 and TRBJ1-2, is DSGVTQTPKHLITATGQRVTLRCSPRSGDLSVYWYQQSLDQGLQFLIQYYNGEERAKGNILERFSAQQFPDLHSELNLSSLELGDSALYFCASSVSRGNYGYTFGSGTRLTVV.

In terms of frequency, this clonotype is large (0.1 to 1%). The chain links TRBV12-3 or TRBV12-4 to TRBJ2-1; with no DNA, the TCRdb D assignment of TRBD2 cannot be verified. This CDR3 contains 15 residues. The CDR3 sequence: CASSFVSGGGYEQFF.

This clonotype registers medium-sized (0.01 to 0.1%) by frequency. The chain couples TRBV7-2 to TRBJ2-1; TCRdb designates TRBD2, a call that cannot be tested without DNA. The CDR3 has 15 amino acids. From germline, CDR1 is SGHTA and CDR2 FQGNSA. The CDR3 loop is CASIFGQALVNEQFF.

This clonotype registers medium-sized by frequency. This rearrangement joins TRBV19 to TRBJ2-2. The CDR3 contains 12 residues. Germline loops: CDR1 LNHDA, CDR2 SQIVND (reference sequence). The CDR3: CASRYNTGELFF.

Measured by frequency, this clonotype is medium-sized. The V and J genes are TRBV6-5 and TRBJ2-2; TCRdb selects TRBD2, and the lack of DNA leaves this call unchecked. CDR3 length: 14 residues. CDR1 MNHEY and CDR2 SVGAGI come from the germline V gene. This CDR3 reads CASSPLVGTGELFF.

By frequency, this clonotype registers medium-sized. The gene calls are TRBV10-2 and TRBJ1-1; the TCRdb call, TRBD1, lacks DNA for checking. The CDR3 totals 14 residues. Germline V CDR1 and CDR2: WSHSY, SAAADI. The CDR3: CASSESSRGTEAFF.

Measured by frequency, this clonotype is medium-sized. The CDR3 sequence: CASSQVATAGSGANVLTF. The chain recombines TRBV4-2 with TRBJ2-6; TCRdb indicates TRBD1, and absent DNA this call remains unverified. Germline-derived CDR1 and CDR2 are LGHNA and YNFKEQ. CDR3 length: 18 residues.

This clonotype shows up as medium-sized by frequency. V and J are TRBV20-1 and TRBJ2-2; TCRdb names TRBD1, which stays unverified in the absence of DNA. Germline CDR1 reads DFQATT; CDR2 reads SNEGSKA (reference sequence). The length of the CDR3 is 18 residues. The CDR3 loop is CSARTAYGTGVSTGELFF.

This clonotype is classed as medium-sized by frequency. The V call is TRBV27, the J call TRBJ1-5; the TCRdb call, TRBD1, lacks DNA for checking. CDR3 length equals 15 residues. Germline assignment: CDR1 MNHEY and CDR2 SMNVEV (reference sequence). The CDR3 loop is CASSQGTGNNQPQHF.

In terms of frequency, this clonotype is medium-sized. The chain employs TRBV6-4 and TRBJ2-3; the D gene TCRdb calls, TRBD1, cannot be checked with no DNA. The CDR3 runs to 15 residues. Germline CDR1 MRHNA, CDR2 SNTAGT. CDR3 residues: CASSDSARAGDTQYF.

By frequency, this clonotype is medium-sized. The rearrangement links TRBV5-1 to TRBJ2-1. CDR1 SGHRS and CDR2 YFSETQ come from the germline V gene. This CDR3 region has 13 residues. CDR3 amino acids: CASSLDGKDEQFF.

Its frequency marks this clonotype as medium-sized (0.01 to 0.1%). The chain combines TRBV5-1 with TRBJ1-4. The CDR3 runs 14 residues. CDR1 and CDR2 (germline): SGHRS, YFSETQ. The CDR3 spells CASSLAPLGEKLFF.

This clonotype ranks as large (0.1 to 1%) in terms of frequency. The V call is TRBV3-1, the J call TRBJ2-3; TCRdb's D call of TRBD1 is untestable without DNA. The CDR3 covers 14 residues. The germline V gene encodes CDR1 LGHDT and CDR2 YNNKEL (reference sequence). The CDR3 is CASSQDYRADTQYF.

Here the CDR3 reads CASSEWASGEVSSYEQYF. The rearrangement uses TRBV2 and TRBJ2-7; TCRdb indicates TRBD2, and absent DNA this call remains unverified. There are 18 residues in the CDR3. In germline, CDR1 is SNHLY, CDR2 FYNNEI.